The rows below give T cell receptor beta chains drawn from one sample of a study of shared T cell receptors in the human thymus. TCRdb keeps only in-frame clones here, not all; method: immunoSEQ multiplex PCR. This sample yields hundreds of thousands of clones, of which around 89% are seen a single time; 0.01% belongs to the top ten. These data also formed part of another study, on human thymus T cells.

Material for sequencing was thymocytes. These receptors were taken from a boy less than two years old with a congenital heart defect. CDR3s include the opening cysteine and the closing phenylalanine or tryptophan. D genes are given only for firm matches. Rows give clone size only sometimes, using once, few, many, or a class for an expanded clone.

cdr3_nt | cdr3_aa | v_call | clone_size | j_call | d_call | cdr3_length
TGTGCCAGCAGCCACCTAAGGGTGTGGCTAGCTCTTGGTGAGCAGTTCTTC | CASSHLRVWLALGEQFF | TRBV7-9 | . | TRBJ2-1 | . | 17
TGTGCCAGCAGATCGTCCTCCTACGAGCAGTACTTC | CASRSSSYEQYF | TRBV28 | few | TRBJ2-7 | . | 12
TGCGCCAGCAGCTATTCTAGCGGGAGGGCCTCGGACGAGCAGTACTTC | CASSYSSGRASDEQYF | TRBV5-1 | . | TRBJ2-7 | TRBD2 | 16
TGTGCCAGCAGTGAACAGAAAGGGGACAGGGGGCATTACGAGCAGTACTTC | CASSEQKGDRGHYEQYF | TRBV6-1 | . | TRBJ2-7 | TRBD1 | 17
TGTGCCAGCAGCGTCCGGGACAGGGGAAATGAAAAACTGTTTTTT | CASSVRDRGNEKLFF | TRBV7-9 | . | TRBJ1-4 | TRBD1 | 15
TGTGCCAGCAGCTTAAGGCAGGGTAATAGCTACACCTTC | CASSLRQGNSYTF | TRBV7-9 | . | TRBJ1-2 | . | 13
TGTGCCAGCAGTCCCTTTCGGCGGGGGGAGGGACAGGGGGCGCGGGATGGCTACACCTTC | CASSPFRRGEGQGARDGYTF | TRBV28 | . | TRBJ1-2 | TRBD1 | 20
TGCAGCGTTGACGATGGAGACGGCGCTAGCACAGATACGCAGTATTTT | CSVDDGDGASTDTQYF | TRBV29-1 | . | TRBJ2-3 | . | 16
TGTGCCAGCAGTAACAGGGTAAGGGAAACTGAAGCTTTCTTT | CASSNRVRETEAFF | TRBV6-5 | . | TRBJ1-1 | . | 14
TGTGCCAGCAGCCCGGGGGGGGGACAGGGGGCCTACGAGCAGTACTTC | CASSPGGGQGAYEQYF | TRBV5-4 | . | TRBJ2-7 | TRBD1 | 16
TGTATCGAAAGGGAGGGTTTCAGCAATCAGCCCCAGCATTTT | CIEREGFSNQPQHF | TRBV21-1 | . | TRBJ1-5 | . | 14
TGCGCCAGCAGCCAAGACCCTAGCGGGAGGGCCGGGGAGACCCAGTACTTC | CASSQDPSGRAGETQYF | TRBV4-1 | . | TRBJ2-5 | TRBD2 | 17
TGTGCCAGCAGCCCCAGGGGGCTGGGCTCCTACAATGAGCAGTTCTTC | CASSPRGLGSYNEQFF | TRBV5-4 | . | TRBJ2-1 | TRBD1 | 16
TGTGCCAGCAGTGGGACCAGGGCAGGTGCGAACTATGGCTACACCTTC | CASSGTRAGANYGYTF | TRBV6-1 | . | TRBJ1-2 | . | 16
TGTGCCAGCAGCTTGGTACTTGCGGGAGACCCCCAAGGGACCCAGTACTTC | CASSLVLAGDPQGTQYF | TRBV5-4 | . | TRBJ2-5 | TRBD2 | 17
TGTGCCAGCAGCTTAGTGGGGACGTCAGGGGGAGAGACCCAGTACTTC | CASSLVGTSGGETQYF | TRBV11-3 | . | TRBJ2-5 | TRBD1 | 16
TGTGCCAGCAGCGTGAGGGCTAATGAAAAACTGTTTTTT | CASSVRANEKLFF | TRBV9 | . | TRBJ1-4 | . | 13
TGTGCCAGCAGCTTCCCGGGACAGGACCCTATTGACACCTTC | CASSFPGQDPIDTF | TRBV7-9 | . | TRBJ1-2 | TRBD1 | 14
TGTGCCAGCAGTGGAGGGTGGGCCAATCAGCCCCAGCATTTT | CASSGGWANQPQHF | TRBV6-1 | few | TRBJ1-5 | . | 14
TGTGCCAGCAGCCCGGGACAGGGGGGGGCGGAAGCTTTCTTT | CASSPGQGGAEAFF | TRBV14 | . | TRBJ1-1 | TRBD1 | 14
TGTGCCAGCAGTCCCCCCGGGACTAGCGGGATGGGGGAGCAGTTCTTC | CASSPPGTSGMGEQFF | TRBV27 | . | TRBJ2-1 | TRBD2 | 16
TGTGCCAGCAGCTCCCGGGGACTCCAGCCTTGGGTCTCTGGGGCCAACGTCCTGACTTTC | CASSSRGLQPWVSGANVLTF | TRBV9 | . | TRBJ2-6 | . | 20
TGCAGCGTTGACGGGGAGGGCTCCTACAATGAGCAGTTCTTC | CSVDGEGSYNEQFF | TRBV29-1 | . | TRBJ2-1 | TRBD2 | 14
TGTGCCAGCAGCCAAGGACTGTTCTACGAGCAGTACTTC | CASSQGLFYEQYF | TRBV14 | few | TRBJ2-7 | . | 13
TGTGCCAGCAGCCATACTCGCGCGGATCAGCCAGAAAAACTGTTTTTT | CASSHTRADQPEKLFF | TRBV14 | . | TRBJ1-4 | . | 16
TGTGCCAGTAGTATATGGGCGGGCCAAGAGACCCAGTACTTC | CASSIWAGQETQYF | TRBV19 | . | TRBJ2-5 | . | 14
TGTGCCAGCAGTGAAAAGGGGGATCAGCCCCAGCATTTT | CASSEKGDQPQHF | TRBV2 | . | TRBJ1-5 | . | 13
TGTGCCAGCAGCCGACAGGGGGCCGCTAATGAAAAACTGTTTTTT | CASSRQGAANEKLFF | TRBV5-4 | . | TRBJ1-4 | TRBD1 | 15
TGTGCCAGCAGTCAGCAGGGTTGGTATGGCTACACCTTC | CASSQQGWYGYTF | TRBV25-1 | . | TRBJ1-2 | . | 13
TGTGCAAGTCGCTTAGACCAGCGGGACGACCCGTACAATGAGCAGTTCTTC | CASRLDQRDDPYNEQFF | TRBV12-2 | . | TRBJ2-1 | . | 17
TGTGCCAGCAGTTCGCCCCTGGCGGGAGGGCCGCCCAACGAGCAGTACTTC | CASSSPLAGGPPNEQYF | TRBV27 | once | TRBJ2-7 | TRBD2 | 17
TGTGCCAGCAGCGCAGTCACAGGGTTGGGGAGGGAGGACCAGTACTTC | CASSAVTGLGREDQYF | TRBV5-6 | . | TRBJ2-5 | . | 16
TGTGCCAGCAGCAACACCGGGGACAGTATGCAGTATTTT | CASSNTGDSMQYF | TRBV9 | . | TRBJ2-3 | TRBD1 | 13
TGCGCCAGCAGCCAAGTCTCCTGGGGAGGGTATGAGCAGTTCTTC | CASSQVSWGGYEQFF | TRBV4-1 | . | TRBJ2-1 | TRBD2 | 15
TGTGCCAGCAGCTTTTCCTCCGGGGAAAAAGGTACCTACGAGCAGTACTTC | CASSFSSGEKGTYEQYF | TRBV7-9 | . | TRBJ2-7 | . | 17
TGTGCCAGCAGCTCGAGGTCCTACGAGCAGTACTTC | CASSSRSYEQYF | TRBV5-6 | . | TRBJ2-7 | . | 12
TGTGCCAGCAGTGATCAGACACAGTTGGGTTACGAGCAGTACTTC | CASSDQTQLGYEQYF | TRBV28 | . | TRBJ2-7 | . | 15
TGCGCCAGCAGGGTGAGAGACTCGGGGGATGGCTACACCTTC | CASRVRDSGDGYTF | TRBV5-1 | . | TRBJ1-2 | . | 14
TGTGCCAGCAGTGAAGAACCCCTTAGGCCCCAGCATTTT | CASSEEPLRPQHF | TRBV6-1 | . | TRBJ1-5 | . | 13
TGTGCCAGCAGTTTATGCAGTCGGGACAGGGGAGGGAACACTGAAGCTTTCTTT | CASSLCSRDRGGNTEAFF | TRBV28 | . | TRBJ1-1 | TRBD1 | 18
TGTGCCAGCTCCCCATCCGAGGACACCCCCTACGAGCAGTACTTC | CASSPSEDTPYEQYF | TRBV18 | few | TRBJ2-7 | . | 15
TGCGCCAGCAGCCAACGGACTAGCGGGGTCTACAATGAGCAGTTCTTC | CASSQRTSGVYNEQFF | TRBV4-1 | . | TRBJ2-1 | TRBD2 | 16